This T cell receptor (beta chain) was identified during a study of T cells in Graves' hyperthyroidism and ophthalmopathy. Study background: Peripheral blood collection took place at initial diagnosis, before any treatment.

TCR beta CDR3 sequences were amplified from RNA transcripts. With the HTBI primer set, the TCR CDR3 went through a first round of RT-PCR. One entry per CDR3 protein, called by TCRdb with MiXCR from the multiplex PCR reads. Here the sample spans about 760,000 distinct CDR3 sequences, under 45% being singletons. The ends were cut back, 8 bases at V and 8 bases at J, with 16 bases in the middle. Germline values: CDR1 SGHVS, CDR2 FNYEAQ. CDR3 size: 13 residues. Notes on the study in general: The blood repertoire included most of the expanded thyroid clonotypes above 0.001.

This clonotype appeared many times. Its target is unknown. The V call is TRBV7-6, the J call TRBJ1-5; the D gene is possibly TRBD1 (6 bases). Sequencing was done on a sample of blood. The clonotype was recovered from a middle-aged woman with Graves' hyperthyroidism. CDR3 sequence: CASSPGTLEPQHF. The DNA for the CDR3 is TGTGCCAGCTCTCCGGGGACATTGGAGCCCCAGCATTTT. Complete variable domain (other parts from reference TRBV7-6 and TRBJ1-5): GAGVSQSPRYKVTKRGQDVALRCDPISGHVSLYWYRQALGQGPEFLTYFNYEAQQDKSGLPNDRFSAERPEGSISTLTIQRTEQRDSAMYRCASSPGTLEPQHFGDGTRLSIL.